These 31 T cell receptor beta chains were all obtained from the same sample, sequenced in a study of blood T cell repertoires in COVID-19. Produced via immunoSEQ multiplex PCR; TCRdb's table is partial and in-frame only. The data show 130,000 or so clones, over 75% seen once. What was sequenced was peripheral blood. These TCRs come from a man between 60 and 75 years old with acute or convalescent COVID-19.

The V call is TRBV18, the J call TRBJ1-5; D unclear. Germline loops: CDR1 KGHSH, CDR2 LQKENI. CDR3 length: 14 residues. Between the trimmed V and J ends, which lost 4 bases and 1 base, there was a span of 8 bases. The CDR3 DNA follows: TGTGCCAGCTCACGTCGGGAGAGCAATCAGCCCCAGCATTTT. Protein sequence: CASSRRESNQPQHF.

The chain employs TRBV7-8 and TRBJ1-5, with D uncertain. The CDR3 runs to 15 residues. The ends were cut back, 5 bases at V and 3 bases at J, with 14 bases in the middle. Germline V CDR1 and CDR2: SGHVS, FQNEAQ. CDR3 in DNA: TGTGCCAGCAGCCCGAGGGAGGGAATCAATCAGCCCCAGCATTTT. Translation: CASSPREGINQPQHF.

This clone was seen only once. This chain links TRBV5-5 with TRBJ1-1, with D tentatively TRBD1 (6 bases). The CDR3 loop spans 12 amino acids. From germline, CDR1 is SGHKS and CDR2 YYEKEE (reference sequence). V lost 2 bases, J lost 8 bases, and 10 bases lay in between. CDR3 sequence (DNA): TGTGCCAGCAGCTTCGGACAGAACGAAGCTTTCTTT. It codes for CASSFGQNEAFF.

The chain uses TRBV7-3 and TRBJ2-2; D uncertain. Germline V lookup: CDR1 SGHTA, CDR2 FQGTGA. V lost 1 base to trimming and J lost 5 bases, with 8 bases between them. The CDR3 extends over 14 amino acids. CDR3 nucleotide sequence: TGTGCCAGCAGCTTAAGTAGTACTACCGGGGAGCTGTTTTTT. Translation gives CASSLSSTTGELFF.

This sequence joins TRBV20-1 and TRBJ1-5; possible D gene TRBD1, 5 bases. Trimming removed 6 bases from V and 7 bases from J, with 19 bases in between. Germline V gene sequence: CDR1 DFQATT, CDR2 SNEGSKA (reference sequence). CDR3 length: 14 residues. In DNA form, the CDR3 reads TGCAGTGCCAGTGGGGCCAGGGAAGGACAGCCCCAGCATTTT. Protein sequence: CSASGAREGQPQHF.

The chain recombines TRBV19 with TRBJ2-3; the D is unclear. CDR1 and CDR2 (germline): LNHDA, SQIVND (reference sequence). V was pared by 1 base and J by 3 bases, with 8 bases between. This CDR3 is built from 14 residues. This chain's CDR3 is CASSIGSMTDTQYF. The CDR3 DNA sequence: TGTGCCAGTAGTATAGGTAGTATGACAGATACGCAGTATTTT.

The chain couples TRBV7-9 to TRBJ1-3; D gene unclear. This CDR3 has 10 residues. V was clipped by 6 bases and J by 5 bases, with 2 bases between them. The germline V gene has CDR1 SEHNR and CDR2 FQNEAQ (reference sequence). This CDR3 reads CASSRNTIYF. Here the CDR3 DNA reads TGTGCCAGCAGTAGAAACACCATATATTTT.

The chain employs TRBV7-9 and TRBJ1-4; 12 nucleotides align to TRBD1. The CDR3 sequence is 17 residues long. The ends lost 5 bases at V and 5 bases at J; junction bases unmatched: 9. Germline lookup yields CDR1 SEHNR and CDR2 FQNEAQ (reference sequence). CDR3 sequence reads: CASSAGQGAGLNEKLFF. The CDR3 DNA follows: TGTGCCAGCAGCGCGGGACAGGGGGCTGGATTGAATGAAAAACTGTTTTTT. Supplemented by reference TRBV7-9 and TRBJ1-4, the full variable domain reads DTGVSQNPRHKITKRGQNVTFRCDPISEHNRLYWYRQTLGQGPEFLTYFQNEAQLEKSRLLSDRFSAERPKGSFSTLEIQRTEQGDSAMYLCASSAGQGAGLNEKLFFGSGTQLSVL.

With respect to this clone: The same CDR3 can be traced to other DNA sequences in this sample. The V call is TRBV5-1, the J call TRBJ2-3; D not certain. V was cut by 0 bases and J by 2 bases, with 7 bases left in between. Per the germline V gene, CDR1 is SGHRS and CDR2 is YFSETQ. CDR3 length: 14 residues. The CDR3 coding sequence is TGCGCCAGCAGCTTGGGACAAATCACAGATACGCAGTATTTT. Protein sequence: CASSLGQITDTQYF.

The chain couples TRBV7-9 to TRBJ1-2; the D gene is possibly TRBD1 (5 bases). The CDR3 length is 12 residues. V was shortened by 3 bases and J by 4 bases, with 6 bases between the two germline ends. Germline V gives CDR1 SEHNR, CDR2 FQNEAQ (reference sequence). CDR3 sequence (DNA): TGTGCCAGCAGCTTGGGGGGCTATGGCTACACCTTC. Protein product: CASSLGGYGYTF.

This chain links TRBV10-3 with TRBJ2-1; TRBD1 matches 9 bases. This CDR3 contains 17 residues. Germline lookup yields CDR1 ENHRY and CDR2 SYGVKD. V dropped 6 bases and J dropped 3; count of bases not matched to a gene: 12. CDR3 in DNA: TGTGCCATCAGAACTCCGGGACAGGGCGGGTACTACAATGAGCAGTTCTTC. It is translated as CAIRTPGQGGYYNEQFF.

The J gene is TRBJ2-7, the V gene TRBV3-1 (or the pseudogene TRBV3-2); the match to TRBD1 covers 8 bases. The germline gives CDR1 LGHDT, CDR2 YNNKEL (reference sequence). This CDR3 has 14 amino acids. J gave up 3 bases and V 4 bases, and 5 bases lay outside the gene matches. The CDR3 here is CASSPRQGNYEQYF. The CDR3 DNA reads as TGTGCCAGCAGCCCAAGACAGGGGAACTACGAGCAGTACTTC.

V usage is TRBV28 and J usage is TRBJ2-2; the match to TRBD2 covers 11 bases. The CDR3 consists of 16 residues. The J segment lost 2 bases and the V segment lost 7 bases, leaving 6 bases of the junction unmatched. Germline CDR1 is MDHEN and CDR2 is SYDVKM. The CDR3, as DNA: TGTGCCAGCAAGCAGGGACTAGCGGTTAACACCGGGGAGCTGTTTTTT. This gives the protein CASKQGLAVNTGELFF.

This clone was seen only a few times. The chain links TRBV27 to TRBJ2-7; 8 nucleotides line up with TRBD1. Trimming took 5 bases from V and 2 from J; bases not matched to a gene: 8. The CDR3 consists of 15 residues. CDR1 and CDR2 from the germline V gene are MNHEY and SMNVEV (reference sequence). The CDR3 loop reads CASSPQGAAAYEQYF. The CDR3 coding sequence is TGTGCCAGCAGTCCTCAGGGGGCGGCAGCCTACGAGCAGTACTTC.

This CDR3 is CASSLEQGDEQYF. CDR3 nucleotides: TGTGCCAGCAGCTTGGAACAGGGGGACGAGCAGTACTTC. The rearrangement uses TRBV7-3 and TRBJ2-7, with 8 positions matching TRBD1. The CDR3 extends over 13 amino acids. V lost 3 bases, J lost 5 bases, and 3 bases stayed unmatched. Per germline, CDR1 SGHTA and CDR2 FQGTGA.

This chain links TRBV5-6 with TRBJ2-7; 9 nucleotides line up with TRBD2. The germline gives CDR1 SGHDT, CDR2 YYEEEE. The CDR3 is 14 amino acids. Trimming removed 5 bases from V and 2 bases from J; junction bases left unmatched: 5. CDR3 in amino acids: CASSFGLATYEQYF. The CDR3 coding sequence is TGTGCCAGCAGTTTCGGACTAGCGACCTACGAGCAGTACTTC.

V and J are TRBV4-2 and TRBJ1-5, with D unresolved. V was pared by 0 bases and J by 1 base, with 19 bases between. This CDR3 has 19 residues. From germline, CDR1 is LGHNA and CDR2 YNFKEQ. The CDR3 nucleotides are TGTGCCAGCAGCCAAGACATCTCCTCTAACCTAGGAAGCAATCAGCCCCAGCATTTT. It codes for CASSQDISSNLGSNQPQHF.

The chain employs TRBV24-1 and TRBJ1-2, with 8 positions matching TRBD1. V was pared by 9 bases and J by 7 bases, with 9 bases of the junction left unmatched. The germline V gene has CDR1 KGHDR and CDR2 SFDVKD. This CDR3 spans 13 amino acids. The CDR3 DNA is TGTGCCACCCAAGACAGGGGTCAACTTGGCTACACCTTC. This encodes CATQDRGQLGYTF.

V and J are TRBV28 and TRBJ2-1; weak D call: TRBD1 (7 bases). The CDR3 length is 16 residues. Germline CDR1 MDHEN, CDR2 SYDVKM. Trimming removed 2 bases at V and 10 bases at J, with 21 bases between. Here the CDR3 reads CASSLESGGSFREQFF. CDR3 coding DNA: TGTGCCAGCAGTTTAGAATCAGGGGGGAGCTTTCGCGAGCAGTTCTTC.

The chain uses TRBV7-8 and TRBJ2-3; 8 nucleotides match TRBD1. The CDR3 runs to 15 residues. V lost 5 bases and J lost 3; bases outside the gene matches: 7. Germline loops: CDR1 SGHVS, CDR2 FQNEAQ. CDR3 protein: CASSQGAGGTDTQYF. CDR3 coding DNA: TGTGCCAGCAGCCAGGGGGCAGGGGGGACAGATACGCAGTATTTT.

The chain carries TRBV7-8 and TRBJ2-2; TRBD2 matches 14 bases. V lost 5 bases and J lost 4; bases outside the gene matches: 3. Germline CDR1 reads SGHVS; CDR2 reads FQNEAQ. The CDR3 runs to 16 residues. The CDR3 protein is CASSPTSGRVTGELFF. As DNA, the CDR3 is TGTGCCAGCAGCCCGACTAGCGGGAGGGTCACCGGGGAGCTGTTTTTT.

This sequence joins TRBV6-2 or TRBV6-3 and TRBJ1-6; no reliable D call. The CDR3 runs 15 residues. Per the germline V gene, CDR1 is MNHEY and CDR2 is SVGEGT. V shed 3 bases and J shed 5 bases, with 11 bases lying between them. The CDR3: CASSYEGFHNSPLHF. In DNA, the CDR3 is TGTGCCAGCAGTTATGAGGGATTCCATAATTCACCCCTCCACTTT.

This chain joins TRBV30 and TRBJ2-7; 13 nucleotides align to TRBD2. CDR1 and CDR2 from the germline V gene are GTSNPN and SVGIG (reference sequence). The CDR3 consists of 15 residues. J lost 5 bases, V lost 3 bases, and 7 bases had no gene match. CDR3 in amino acids: CAWRPWTSGSNEQYF. The DNA of the CDR3 is TGTGCCTGGAGGCCGTGGACTAGCGGGAGCAACGAGCAGTACTTC. Complete variable domain (other parts from reference TRBV30 and TRBJ2-7): SQTIHQWPATLVQPVGSPLSLECTVEGTSNPNLYWYRQAAGRGLQLLFYSVGIGQISSEVPQNLSASRPQDRQFILSSKKLLLSDSGFYLCAWRPWTSGSNEQYFGPGTRLTVT.

The chain combines TRBV3-1 (or the pseudogene TRBV3-2) with TRBJ2-1; 11 bases line up with TRBD2. J gave up 4 bases and V 0 bases, and 5 bases lay outside the gene matches. Germline V gene data show CDR1 as LGHDT and CDR2 as YNNKEL (reference sequence). This CDR3 has 17 amino acids. The CDR3 reads CASSQDPRTSGYNEQFF. Here the CDR3 DNA reads TGTGCCAGCAGCCAAGATCCAAGGACTAGCGGGTACAATGAGCAGTTCTTC.

The chain couples TRBV5-4 to TRBJ2-7; 8 nucleotides match TRBD1. Germline V lookup: CDR1 SGHNT, CDR2 YYREEE (reference sequence). V gave up 4 bases and J gave up 4 bases; unmatched junction bases: 7. The CDR3 contains 14 residues. The CDR3 region is CASSEGQGRYEQYF. The DNA of the CDR3 is TGTGCCAGCAGCGAAGGACAGGGAAGGTACGAGCAGTACTTC.

This chain connects TRBV5-1 to TRBJ1-4, with 10 nucleotides matching TRBD1. CDR3 length equals 15 residues. With V trimmed by 6 bases and J by 7 bases, 9 bases remained unmatched. Germline CDR1 reads SGHRS; CDR2 reads YFSETQ. The CDR3 is CASTTDRGHGEKLFF. The CDR3 DNA reads as TGCGCCAGCACCACCGACAGGGGGCATGGTGAAAAACTGTTTTTT.

This rearrangement joins TRBV9 to TRBJ2-3, with 7 bases that match TRBD2. V gave up 3 bases and J gave up 0 bases; unmatched junction bases: 1. This CDR3 is 14 amino acids long. Looked up from germline, CDR1 is SGDLS and CDR2 is YYNGEE. The CDR3 is CASSGTSSTDTQYF. In DNA, the CDR3 is TGTGCCAGCAGCGGGACTAGTAGCACAGATACGCAGTATTTT.

The chain links TRBV7-3 to TRBJ2-2; D not resolved. This CDR3 has 14 residues. Germline V lookup: CDR1 SGHTA, CDR2 FQGTGA. Deletions cut 2 bases from V and 1 base from J, with 5 bases between. CDR3 in amino acids: CASSLHGNTGELFF. For the CDR3, the DNA is TGTGCCAGCAGCTTACACGGGAACACCGGGGAGCTGTTTTTT.

This chain joins TRBV27 and TRBJ2-1; D unresolved. V dropped 8 bases and J dropped 3 bases, with 14 bases sitting between them. The CDR3 is 14 residues long. From germline, CDR1 is MNHEY and CDR2 SMNVEV (reference sequence). The CDR3 nucleotides read TGTGCCAGCTCACCCCTACTTAGCTACAATGAGCAGTTCTTC. The encoded protein is CASSPLLSYNEQFF.

The rearrangement joins TRBV5-1 to TRBJ1-6, with 7 bases identical to TRBD1. CDR3 length: 19 residues. Trimming cost V 8 bases and J 0 bases; bases outside gene matches: 17. Germline values: CDR1 SGHRS, CDR2 YFSETQ. The CDR3 DNA sequence: TGCGCCAGTAAAAGGGACAGTAGCCCAGCGAGCTCCTATAATTCACCCCTCCACTTT. It codes for CASKRDSSPASSYNSPLHF.

This chain connects TRBV28 to TRBJ1-5, with TRBD1 as a possible D gene (5 bases). The CDR3 loop spans 15 amino acids. Deletions cut 2 bases from V and 5 bases from J, with 13 bases between. The germline V gene has CDR1 MDHEN and CDR2 SYDVKM. The CDR3 reads CASSLAGEWDQPQHF. CDR3 sequence (DNA): TGTGCCAGCAGTTTAGCGGGGGAATGGGATCAGCCCCAGCATTTT.